This TCR beta chain was found in a study of regulatory T cells in long-lasting Graves disease. Libraries of TCR beta came from iRepertoire HTBI primers plus Arm-PCR of CDR3 regions. TCRdb independently ran MiXCR on the multiplex PCR reads; one entry per CDR3 protein. The sample contains more than 300,000 distinct CDR3 sequences, under 20% of which appear only once. Stated time point: newly diagnosed GD, antithyroid drugs for less than 3 months. Isolated PBMC RNA provided the starting material for the TCR library. Collection of peripheral blood (around 10 milliliters) was done using EDTA tubes. CDR3 length equals 17 residues. Germline V gives CDR1 SGHKS, CDR2 YYEKEE (reference sequence). V shed 1 base and J 0 bases; nucleotides not matched to a gene: 6. Another study also made use of these data, one on T cells in Graves' hyperthyroidism and ophthalmopathy. That report notes: A 13 V-J model separated ophthalmopathy from stable hyperthyroidism.

V gene TRBV5-5 combines with J gene TRBJ1-4, with 7 bases lining up with TRBD1. The TCR originated in a woman aged 18-35 years with Graves disease. The sequencing used peripheral blood mononuclear cells (PBMCs), collected at new diagnosis, from a patient treated with antithyroid drugs. The CDR3 nucleotides are TGTGCCAGCAGCTTGAGGACAGGATCTGCAACTAATGAAAAACTGTTTTTT. It yields the protein CASSLRTGSATNEKLFF. The full variable domain, in which reference TRBV5-5 and TRBJ1-4 provide the parts outside the CDR3, is DAGVTQSPTHLIKTRGQQVTLRCSPISGHKSVSWYQQVLGQGPQFIFQYYEKEERGRGNFPDRFSARQFPNYSSELNVNALLLGDSALYLCASSLRTGSATNEKLFFGSGTQLSVL.